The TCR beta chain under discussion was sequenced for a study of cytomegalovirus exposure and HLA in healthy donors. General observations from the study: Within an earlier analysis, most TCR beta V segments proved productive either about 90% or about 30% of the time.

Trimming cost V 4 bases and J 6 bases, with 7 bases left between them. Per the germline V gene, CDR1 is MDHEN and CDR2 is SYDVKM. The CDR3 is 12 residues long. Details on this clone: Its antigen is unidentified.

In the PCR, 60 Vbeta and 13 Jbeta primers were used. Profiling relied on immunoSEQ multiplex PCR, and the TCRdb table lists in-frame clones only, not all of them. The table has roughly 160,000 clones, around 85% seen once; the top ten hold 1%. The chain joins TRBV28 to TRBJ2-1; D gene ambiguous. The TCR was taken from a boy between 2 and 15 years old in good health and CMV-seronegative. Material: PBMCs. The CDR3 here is CASSSSFNEQFF. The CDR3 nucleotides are TGTGCCAGCAGTTCAAGCTTCAATGAGCAGTTCTTC.